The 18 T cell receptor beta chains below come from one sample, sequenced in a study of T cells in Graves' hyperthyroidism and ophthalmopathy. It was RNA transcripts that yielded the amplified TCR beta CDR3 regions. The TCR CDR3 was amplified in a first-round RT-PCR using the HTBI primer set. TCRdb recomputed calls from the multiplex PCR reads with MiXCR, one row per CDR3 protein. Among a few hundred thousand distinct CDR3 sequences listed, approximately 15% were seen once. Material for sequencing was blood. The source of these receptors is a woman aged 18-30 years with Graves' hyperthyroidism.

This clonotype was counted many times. This CDR3 reads CSARVLAGDETQYF. The CDR3 nucleotides are TGCAGTGCTAGAGTGCTAGCGGGCGATGAGACCCAGTACTTC. The rearrangement links TRBV20-1 to TRBJ2-5; 8 bases are a match to TRBD2. The CDR3 runs 14 residues. Per germline, CDR1 DFQATT and CDR2 SNEGSKA (reference sequence). The J segment lost 5 bases and the V segment lost 1 base, leaving 6 bases of the junction unmatched.

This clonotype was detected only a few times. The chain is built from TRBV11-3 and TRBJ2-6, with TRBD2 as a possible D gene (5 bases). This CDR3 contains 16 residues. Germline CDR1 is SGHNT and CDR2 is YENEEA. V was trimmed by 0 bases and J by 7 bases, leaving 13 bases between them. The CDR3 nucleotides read TGTGCCAGCAGCTTAGATGCGGGCCTCTACGCCAACGTCCTGACTTTC. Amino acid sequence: CASSLDAGLYANVLTF.

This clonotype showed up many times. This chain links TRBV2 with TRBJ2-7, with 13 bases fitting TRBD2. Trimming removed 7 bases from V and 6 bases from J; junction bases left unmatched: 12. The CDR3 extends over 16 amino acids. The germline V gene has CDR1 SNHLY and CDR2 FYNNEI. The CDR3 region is CASITPGLAGVSEQYF. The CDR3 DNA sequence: TGTGCCAGCATCACGCCTGGACTAGCGGGAGTAAGCGAGCAGTACTTC.

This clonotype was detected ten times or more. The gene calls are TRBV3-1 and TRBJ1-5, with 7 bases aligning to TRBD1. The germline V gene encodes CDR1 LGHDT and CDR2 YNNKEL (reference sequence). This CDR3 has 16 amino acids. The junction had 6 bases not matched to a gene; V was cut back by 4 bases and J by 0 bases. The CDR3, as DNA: TGTGCCAGCAGCCTCGGGACAGCTTTTAGCAATCAGCCCCAGCATTTT. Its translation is CASSLGTAFSNQPQHF.

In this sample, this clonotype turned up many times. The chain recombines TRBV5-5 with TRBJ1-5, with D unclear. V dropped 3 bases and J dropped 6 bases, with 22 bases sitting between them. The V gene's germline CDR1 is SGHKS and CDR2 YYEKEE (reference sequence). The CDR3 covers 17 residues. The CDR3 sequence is CASSSGFPMADPQPQHF. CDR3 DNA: TGTGCCAGCAGCTCAGGATTCCCGATGGCAGACCCTCAGCCCCAGCATTTT. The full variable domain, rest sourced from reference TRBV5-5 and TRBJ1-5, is DAGVTQSPTHLIKTRGQQVTLRCSPISGHKSVSWYQQVLGQGPQFIFQYYEKEERGRGNFPDRFSARQFPNYSSELNVNALLLGDSALYLCASSSGFPMADPQPQHFGDGTRLSIL.

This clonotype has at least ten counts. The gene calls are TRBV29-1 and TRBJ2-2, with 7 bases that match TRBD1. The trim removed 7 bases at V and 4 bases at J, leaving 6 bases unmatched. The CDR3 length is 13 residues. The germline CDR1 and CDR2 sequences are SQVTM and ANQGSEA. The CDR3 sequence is CSAEQGLTGELFF. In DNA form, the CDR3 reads TGCAGCGCAGAACAGGGGCTCACCGGGGAGCTGTTTTTT.

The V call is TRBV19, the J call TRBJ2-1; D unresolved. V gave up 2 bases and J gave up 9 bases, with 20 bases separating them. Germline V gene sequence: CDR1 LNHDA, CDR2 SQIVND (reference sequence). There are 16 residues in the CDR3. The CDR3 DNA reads TGTGCCAGTAGTATAATAAATCCCCCTATGCCCGGTGAGCAGTTCTTC. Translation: CASSIINPPMPGEQFF.

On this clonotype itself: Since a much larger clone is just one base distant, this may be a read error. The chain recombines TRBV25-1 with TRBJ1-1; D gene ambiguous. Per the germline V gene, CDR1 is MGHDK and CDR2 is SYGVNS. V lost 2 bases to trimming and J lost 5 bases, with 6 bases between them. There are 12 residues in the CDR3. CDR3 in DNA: TGTGCCAGCAGTGAAGTGGGGACTGAAGCTTTCTTT. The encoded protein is CASSEVGTEAFF.

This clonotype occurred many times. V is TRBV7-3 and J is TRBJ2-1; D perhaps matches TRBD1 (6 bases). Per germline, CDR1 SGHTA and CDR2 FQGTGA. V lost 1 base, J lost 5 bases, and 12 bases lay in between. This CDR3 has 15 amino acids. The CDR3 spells CASSLMGTPNNEQFF. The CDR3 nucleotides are TGTGCCAGCAGCTTAATGGGGACACCGAACAATGAGCAGTTCTTC.

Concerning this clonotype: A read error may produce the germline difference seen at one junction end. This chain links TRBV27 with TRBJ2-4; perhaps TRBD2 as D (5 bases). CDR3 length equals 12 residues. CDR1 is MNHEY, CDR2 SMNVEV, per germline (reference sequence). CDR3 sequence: CASSPDGDIQYF. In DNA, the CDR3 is TGCGCCAGCAGTCCGGACGGGGACATTCAGTACTTC.

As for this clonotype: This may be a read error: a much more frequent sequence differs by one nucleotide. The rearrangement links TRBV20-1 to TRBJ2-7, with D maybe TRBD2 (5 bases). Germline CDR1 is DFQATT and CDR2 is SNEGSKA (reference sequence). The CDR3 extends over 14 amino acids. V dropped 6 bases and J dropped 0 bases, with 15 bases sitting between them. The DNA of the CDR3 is TGCAGTGCGGAATATACGGGATCCTCCTACGAGCAGTACTTC. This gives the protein CSAEYTGSSYEQYF.

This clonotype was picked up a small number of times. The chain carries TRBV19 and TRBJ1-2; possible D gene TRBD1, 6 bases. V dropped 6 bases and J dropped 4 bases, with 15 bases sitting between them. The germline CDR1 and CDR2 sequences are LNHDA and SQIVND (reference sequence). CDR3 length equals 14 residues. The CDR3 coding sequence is TGTGCCAGTAGCACCCAGGGGTTTAGCTATGGCTACACCTTC. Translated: CASSTQGFSYGYTF.

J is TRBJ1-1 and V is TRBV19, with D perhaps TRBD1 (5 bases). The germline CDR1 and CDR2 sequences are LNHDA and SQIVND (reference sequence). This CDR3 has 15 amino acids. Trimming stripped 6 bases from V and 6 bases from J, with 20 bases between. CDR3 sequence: CASRRTRAKGSEAFF. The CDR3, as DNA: TGTGCCAGTAGGCGTACCAGGGCTAAAGGGTCTGAAGCTTTCTTT.

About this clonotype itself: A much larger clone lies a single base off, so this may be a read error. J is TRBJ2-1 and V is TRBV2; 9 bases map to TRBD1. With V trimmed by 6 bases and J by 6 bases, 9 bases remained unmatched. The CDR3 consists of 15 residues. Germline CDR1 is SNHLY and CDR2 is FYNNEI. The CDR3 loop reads CASSQGQGACNEQFF. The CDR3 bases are TGTGCCAGCAGCCAGGGACAGGGAGCCTGCAATGAGCAGTTCTTC.

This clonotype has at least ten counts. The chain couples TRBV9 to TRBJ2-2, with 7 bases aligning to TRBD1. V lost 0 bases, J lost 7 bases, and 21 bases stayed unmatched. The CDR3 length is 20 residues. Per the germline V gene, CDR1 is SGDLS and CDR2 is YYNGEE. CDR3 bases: TGTGCCAGCAGCGTAGGCCTCCCGGGACAGCAAGTGGGGAACGTCGGGGAGCTGTTTTTT. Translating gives CASSVGLPGQQVGNVGELFF. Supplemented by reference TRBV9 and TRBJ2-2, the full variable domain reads DSGVTQTPKHLITATGQRVTLRCSPRSGDLSVYWYQQSLDQGLQFLIQYYNGEERAKGNILERFSAQQFPDLHSELNLSSLELGDSALYFCASSVGLPGQQVGNVGELFFGEGSRLTVL.

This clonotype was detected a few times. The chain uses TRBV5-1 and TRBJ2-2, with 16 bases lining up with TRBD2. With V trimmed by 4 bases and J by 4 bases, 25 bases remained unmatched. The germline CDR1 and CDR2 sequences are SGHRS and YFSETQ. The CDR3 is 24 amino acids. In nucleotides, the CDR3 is TGCGCCAGCAGCAATACCGGGACTAGCGGGAGGGCCGACTCCTTCCCGGGGAGCACCGGGGAGCTGTTTTTT. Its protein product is CASSNTGTSGRADSFPGSTGELFF.

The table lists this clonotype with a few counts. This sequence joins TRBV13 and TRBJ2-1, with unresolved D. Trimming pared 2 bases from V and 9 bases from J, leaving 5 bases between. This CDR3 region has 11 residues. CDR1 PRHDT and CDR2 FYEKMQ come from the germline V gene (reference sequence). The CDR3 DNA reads TGTGCCAGCAGCTTATTCGGTGAGCAGTTCTTC. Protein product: CASSLFGEQFF. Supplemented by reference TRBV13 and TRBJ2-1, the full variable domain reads AAGVIQSPRHLIKEKRETATLKCYPIPRHDTVYWYQQGPGQDPQFLISFYEKMQSDKGSIPDRFSAQQFSDYHSELNMSSLELGDSALYFCASSLFGEQFFGPGTRLTVL.

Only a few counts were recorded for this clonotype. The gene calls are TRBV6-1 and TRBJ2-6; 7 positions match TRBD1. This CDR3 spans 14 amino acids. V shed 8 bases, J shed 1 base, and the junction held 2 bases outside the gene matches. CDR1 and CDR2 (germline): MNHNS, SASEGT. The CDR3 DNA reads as TGTGCCAGCGGGGACAGTTCTGGGGCCAACGTCCTGACTTTC. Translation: CASGDSSGANVLTF.